This paragraph covers one T cell receptor (beta chain) sequence. The antigen remains undetermined. The germline V gene encodes CDR1 SGDLS and CDR2 YYNGEE. CDR3 length: 20 residues. V was pared by 0 bases and J by 2 bases, with 19 bases of the junction left unmatched. This specimen belongs to a study of shared clonotypes between healthy human individuals. Naive CD8 cells lacked CD45RO, underwent positive selection for CCR7 and left out terminally differentiated effector memory CD45RA+ cells. Broader study findings: For naive CD4 cells, 4% to 5% of clonotypes were shared across a handful of donors. With few donors, the genetic and exposure-history diversity represented was limited. Tissues were not sampled, only blood, and their repertoires likely differ.

The table came from immunoSEQ multiplex PCR; TCRdb's copy has only in-frame clones and leaves some out. The data contain around 2.1 million clones, approximately 94% of them singletons. The gene calls are TRBV9 and TRBJ1-2; 7 positions match TRBD1. Material for sequencing was naive CD8+ T cells from PBMCs. The source is a man aged 18 to 35 in good health. Some clones in this sample may be carry-over from other donors' samples. CDR3 region: CASSVAPLGNSGGKNYGYTF. The CDR3, as DNA: TGTGCCAGCAGCGTAGCTCCCCTTGGGAACTCAGGGGGGAAAAACTATGGCTACACCTTC.